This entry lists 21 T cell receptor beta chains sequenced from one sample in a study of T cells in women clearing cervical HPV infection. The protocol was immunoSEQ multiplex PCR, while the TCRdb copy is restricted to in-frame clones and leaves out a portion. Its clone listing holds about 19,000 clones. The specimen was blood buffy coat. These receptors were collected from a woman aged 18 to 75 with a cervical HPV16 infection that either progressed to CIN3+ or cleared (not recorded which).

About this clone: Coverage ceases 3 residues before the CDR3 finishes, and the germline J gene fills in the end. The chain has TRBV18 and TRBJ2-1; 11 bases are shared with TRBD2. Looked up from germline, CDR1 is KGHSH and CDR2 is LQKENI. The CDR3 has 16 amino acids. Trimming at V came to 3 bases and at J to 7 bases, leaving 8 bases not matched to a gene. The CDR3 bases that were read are TGTGCCAGCTCACCTTCACTAGCGGGGGAGATTAATGAG. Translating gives CASSPSLAGEINE. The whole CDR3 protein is CASSPSLAGEINEQFF. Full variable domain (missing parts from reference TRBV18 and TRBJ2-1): NAGVMQNPRHLVRRRGQEARLRCSPMKGHSHVYWYRQLPEEGLKFMVYLQKENIIDESGMPKERFSAEFPKEGPSILRIQQVVRGDSAAYFCASSPSLAGEINEQFFGPGTRLTVL.

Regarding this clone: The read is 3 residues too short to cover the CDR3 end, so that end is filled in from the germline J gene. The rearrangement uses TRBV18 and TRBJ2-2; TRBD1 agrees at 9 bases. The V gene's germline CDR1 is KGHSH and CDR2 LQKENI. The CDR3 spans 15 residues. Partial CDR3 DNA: TGTGCCAGCGCGGACAGGGGAGGAACTAATGAAAAG. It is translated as CASADRGGTNEK. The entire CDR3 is CASADRGGTNEKLFF.

The CDR3 reads CASSLRAGAGYTF. The DNA read from the CDR3 is TGCGCCAGCAGCTTGAGGGCGGGGGCCGGC. This chain links TRBV5-1 with TRBJ1-2, with D possibly being TRBD1 (6 bases). The CDR3 end falls 3 residues outside the read, so it is completed with the germline J gene. This CDR3 is built from 13 residues. Looked up from germline, CDR1 is SGHRS and CDR2 is YFSETQ.

The CDR3 protein is CASSSDRGSYNEQFF. Incomplete CDR3 DNA: TGTGCCAGCAGCTCGGACAGGGGGTCCTACAATGAG. The genes are TRBV7-2 and TRBJ2-1; 10 bases match TRBD1. The DNA ends 3 residues before the CDR3 does, and the rest of the CDR3 is filled in from the germline J gene. J lost 1 base, V lost 4 bases, and 1 base had no gene match. Germline V gives CDR1 SGHTA, CDR2 FQGNSA. This CDR3 has 15 amino acids.

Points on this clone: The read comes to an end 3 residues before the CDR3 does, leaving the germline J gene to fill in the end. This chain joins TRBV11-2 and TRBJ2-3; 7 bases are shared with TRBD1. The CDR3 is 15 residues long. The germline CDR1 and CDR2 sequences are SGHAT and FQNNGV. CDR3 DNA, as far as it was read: TGTGCCAGCAGCGCAAACAGGGGTGTACAAGAGACG. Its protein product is CASSANRGVQET. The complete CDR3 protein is CASSANRGVQETQYF.

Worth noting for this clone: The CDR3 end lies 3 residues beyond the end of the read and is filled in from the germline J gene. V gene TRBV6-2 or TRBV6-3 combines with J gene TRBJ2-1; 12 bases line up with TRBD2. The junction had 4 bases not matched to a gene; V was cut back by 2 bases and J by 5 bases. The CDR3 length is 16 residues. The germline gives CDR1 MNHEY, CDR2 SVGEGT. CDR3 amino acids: CASSYIGLAGNNEQFF. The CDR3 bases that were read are TGTGCCAGCAGTTACATCGGACTAGCGGGAAACAATGAG.

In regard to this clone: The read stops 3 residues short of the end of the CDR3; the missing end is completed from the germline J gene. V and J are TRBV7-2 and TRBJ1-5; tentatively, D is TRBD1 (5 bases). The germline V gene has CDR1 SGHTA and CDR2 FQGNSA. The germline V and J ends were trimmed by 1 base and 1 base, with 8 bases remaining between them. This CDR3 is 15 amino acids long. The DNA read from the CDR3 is TGTGCCAGCAGCTTAGGCGACAGCAGCAATCAGCCC. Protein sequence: CASSLGDSSNQP. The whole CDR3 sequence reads CASSLGDSSNQPQHF.

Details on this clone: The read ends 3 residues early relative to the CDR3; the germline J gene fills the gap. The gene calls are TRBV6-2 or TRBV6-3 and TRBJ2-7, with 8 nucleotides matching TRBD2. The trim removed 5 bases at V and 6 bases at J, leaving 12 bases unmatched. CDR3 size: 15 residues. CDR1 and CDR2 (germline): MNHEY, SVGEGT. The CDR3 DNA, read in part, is TGTGCCAGCAGTCCCGGGGGGGATTCCTCTTCCGAG. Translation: CASSPGGDSSSE. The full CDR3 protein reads CASSPGGDSSSEQYF.

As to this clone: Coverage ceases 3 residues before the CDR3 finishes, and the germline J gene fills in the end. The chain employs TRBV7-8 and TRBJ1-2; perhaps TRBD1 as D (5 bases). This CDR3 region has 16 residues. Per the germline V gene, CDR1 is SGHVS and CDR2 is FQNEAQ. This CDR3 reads CASSSKGLAGVDDYTF. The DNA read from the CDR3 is TGTGCCAGCAGCTCCAAAGGACTAGCGGGGGTAGATGAC.

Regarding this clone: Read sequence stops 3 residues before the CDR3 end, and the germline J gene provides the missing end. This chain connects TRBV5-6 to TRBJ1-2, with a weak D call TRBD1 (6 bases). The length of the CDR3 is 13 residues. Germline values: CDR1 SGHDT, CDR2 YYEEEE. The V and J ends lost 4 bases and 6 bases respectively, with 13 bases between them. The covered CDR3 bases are TGTGCCAGCAGCCCCGCCAGGGGCGATGGC. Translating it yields CASSPARGDG. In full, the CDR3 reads CASSPARGDGYTF.

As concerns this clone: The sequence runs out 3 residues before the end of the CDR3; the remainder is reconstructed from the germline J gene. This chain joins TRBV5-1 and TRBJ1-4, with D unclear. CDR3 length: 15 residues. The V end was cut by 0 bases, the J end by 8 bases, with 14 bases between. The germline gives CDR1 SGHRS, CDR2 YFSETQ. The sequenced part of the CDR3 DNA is TGCGCCAGCAGCTTGGCACTGGAAATAGGGGAAAAA. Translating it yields CASSLALEIGEK. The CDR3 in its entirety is CASSLALEIGEKLFF. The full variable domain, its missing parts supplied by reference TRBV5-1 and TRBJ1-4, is KAGVTQTPRYLIKTRGQQVTLSCSPISGHRSVSWYQQTPGQGLQFLFEYFSETQRNKGNFPGRFSGRQFSNSRSEMNVSTLELGDSALYLCASSLALEIGEKLFFGSGTQLSVL.

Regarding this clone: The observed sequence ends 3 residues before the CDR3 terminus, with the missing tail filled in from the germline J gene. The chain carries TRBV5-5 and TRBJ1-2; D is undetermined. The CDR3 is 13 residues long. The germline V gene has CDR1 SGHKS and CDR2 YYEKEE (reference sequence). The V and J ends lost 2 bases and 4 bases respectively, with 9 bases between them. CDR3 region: CASSFSRRYGYTF. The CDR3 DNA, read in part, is TGTGCCAGCAGCTTTTCTCGTCGCTATGGC.

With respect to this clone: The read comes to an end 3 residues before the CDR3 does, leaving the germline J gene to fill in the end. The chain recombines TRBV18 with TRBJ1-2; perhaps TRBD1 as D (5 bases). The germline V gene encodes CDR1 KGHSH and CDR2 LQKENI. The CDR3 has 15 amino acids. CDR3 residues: CASSPGLRDSYDYTF. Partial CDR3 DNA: TGTGCCAGCTCCCCCGGACTGAGGGACTCCTACGAC.

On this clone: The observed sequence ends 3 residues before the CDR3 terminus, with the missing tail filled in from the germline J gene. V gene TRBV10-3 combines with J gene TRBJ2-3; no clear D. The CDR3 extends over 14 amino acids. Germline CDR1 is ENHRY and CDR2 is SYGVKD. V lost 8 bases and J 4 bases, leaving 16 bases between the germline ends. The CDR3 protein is CAIQEYSQPDTQYF. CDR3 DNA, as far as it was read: TGTGCCATCCAGGAGTACTCTCAACCAGATACG.

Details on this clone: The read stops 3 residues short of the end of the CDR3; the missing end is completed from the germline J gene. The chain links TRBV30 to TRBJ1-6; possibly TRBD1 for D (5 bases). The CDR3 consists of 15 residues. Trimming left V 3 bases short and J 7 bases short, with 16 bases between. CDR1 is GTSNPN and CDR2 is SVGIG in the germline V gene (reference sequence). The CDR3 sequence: CAWSPVWGENSPLHF. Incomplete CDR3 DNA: TGTGCCTGGAGCCCCGTGTGGGGGGAAAATTCACCC. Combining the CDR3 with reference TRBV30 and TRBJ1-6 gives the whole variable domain SQTIHQWPATLVQPVGSPLSLECTVEGTSNPNLYWYRQAAGRGLQLLFYSVGIGQISSEVPQNLSASRPQDRQFILSSKKLLLSDSGFYLCAWSPVWGENSPLHFGNGTRLTVT.

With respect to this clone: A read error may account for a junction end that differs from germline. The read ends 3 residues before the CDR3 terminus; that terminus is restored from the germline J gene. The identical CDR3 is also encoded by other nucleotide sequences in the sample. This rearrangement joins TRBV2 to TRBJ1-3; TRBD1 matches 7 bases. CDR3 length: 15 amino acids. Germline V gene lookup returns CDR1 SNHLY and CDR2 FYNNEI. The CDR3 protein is CATGQASTSGNTIYF. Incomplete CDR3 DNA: TGTGCCACCGGACAGGCGAGTACCTCTGGAAACACG.

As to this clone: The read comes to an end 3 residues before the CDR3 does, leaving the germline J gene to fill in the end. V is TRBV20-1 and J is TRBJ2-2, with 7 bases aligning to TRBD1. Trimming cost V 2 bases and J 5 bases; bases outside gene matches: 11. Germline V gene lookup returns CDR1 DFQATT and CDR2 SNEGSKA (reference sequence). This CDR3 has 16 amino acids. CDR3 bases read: TGCAGTGCTAGAATTGACAGGGTCCAGGGTACCGGGGAG. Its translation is CSARIDRVQGTGE. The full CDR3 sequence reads CSARIDRVQGTGELFF.

The CDR3 loop reads CSGTSGAYEQYF. The sequenced part of the CDR3 DNA is TGCAGTGGGACTAGCGGGGCCTACGAG. The chain recombines TRBV20-1 with TRBJ2-7; 12 nucleotides line up with TRBD2. The read terminates 3 residues ahead of where the CDR3 ends, so the germline J gene completes it. Germline V CDR1 and CDR2: DFQATT, SNEGSKA (reference sequence). The CDR3 sequence is 12 residues long. V lost 7 bases, J lost 2 bases, and 0 bases stayed unmatched.

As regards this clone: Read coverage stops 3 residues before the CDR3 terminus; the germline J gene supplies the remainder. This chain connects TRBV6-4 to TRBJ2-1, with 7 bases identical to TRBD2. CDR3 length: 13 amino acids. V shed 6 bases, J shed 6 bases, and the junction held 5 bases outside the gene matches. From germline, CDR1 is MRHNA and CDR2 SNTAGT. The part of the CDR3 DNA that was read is TGTGCCAGCAGCAGCGGGGCCTCCAATGAG. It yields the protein CASSSGASNE. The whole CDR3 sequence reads CASSSGASNEQFF.

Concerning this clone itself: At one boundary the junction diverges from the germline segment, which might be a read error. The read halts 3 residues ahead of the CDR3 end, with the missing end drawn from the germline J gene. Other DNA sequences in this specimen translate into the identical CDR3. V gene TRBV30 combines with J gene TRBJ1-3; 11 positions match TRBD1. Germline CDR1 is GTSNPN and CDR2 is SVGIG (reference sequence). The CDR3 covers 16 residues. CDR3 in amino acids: CAWSAVDRGLGNTIYF. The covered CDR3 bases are TGTGCCTGGAGTGCAGTGGACAGGGGGCTGGGAAACACT.

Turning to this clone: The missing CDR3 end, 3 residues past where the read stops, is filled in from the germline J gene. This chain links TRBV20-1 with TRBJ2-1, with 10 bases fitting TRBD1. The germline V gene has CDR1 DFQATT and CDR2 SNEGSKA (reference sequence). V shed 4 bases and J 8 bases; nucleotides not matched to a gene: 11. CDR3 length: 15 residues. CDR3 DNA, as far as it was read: TGCAGTGCTAATTCAGCCGGGACAGGGGCCCATGAG. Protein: CSANSAGTGAHE. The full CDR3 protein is CSANSAGTGAHEQFF.